The subject of this entry is one TCR beta chain. The junction differs from germline at one of its ends, possibly a read error. This CDR3 contains 15 residues. Germline V gives CDR1 SGHRS, CDR2 YFSETQ. The source of the sample is a study of CD8+CD57+ T cells in acquired aplastic anemia. Genomic DNA, serving as template, underwent TCR beta VDJ and CDR3 profiling. TCRdb called the reads again in MiXCR, with one record for every CDR3 protein. The sample has more than 150,000 distinct CDR3 sequences, under 55% seen once. J is TRBJ2-7 and V is TRBV5-1, with D maybe TRBD2 (7 bases). The sequence was obtained from a human donor in good health. The specimen was sorted CD4+, CD8+, or CD8+CD57+ T cells (not recorded which) from PBMCs. The CDR3 DNA is TGCGCCAGCAGCTCAAGGGGGGGGCCCTCCTACGAGCGGTACTTC. Protein product: CASSSRGGPSYERYF.